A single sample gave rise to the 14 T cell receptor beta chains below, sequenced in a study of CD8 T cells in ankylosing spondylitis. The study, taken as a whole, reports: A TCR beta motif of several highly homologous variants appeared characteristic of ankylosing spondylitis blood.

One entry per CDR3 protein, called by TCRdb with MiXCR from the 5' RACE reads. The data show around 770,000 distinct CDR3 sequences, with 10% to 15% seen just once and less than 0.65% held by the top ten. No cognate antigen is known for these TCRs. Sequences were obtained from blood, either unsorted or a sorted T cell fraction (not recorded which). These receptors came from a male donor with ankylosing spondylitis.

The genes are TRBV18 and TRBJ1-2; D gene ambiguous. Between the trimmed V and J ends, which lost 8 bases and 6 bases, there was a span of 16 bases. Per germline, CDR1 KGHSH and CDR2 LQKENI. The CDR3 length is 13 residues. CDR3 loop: CASTQALSDGYTF. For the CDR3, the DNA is TGTGCCAGCACGCAGGCCCTTTCCGATGGCTACACCTTC.

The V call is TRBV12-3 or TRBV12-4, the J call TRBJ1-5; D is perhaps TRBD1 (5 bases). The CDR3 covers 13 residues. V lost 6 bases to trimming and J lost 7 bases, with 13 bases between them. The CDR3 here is CASRKTETQPQHF. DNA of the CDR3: TGTGCCAGCAGAAAGACAGAGACACAGCCCCAGCATTTT.

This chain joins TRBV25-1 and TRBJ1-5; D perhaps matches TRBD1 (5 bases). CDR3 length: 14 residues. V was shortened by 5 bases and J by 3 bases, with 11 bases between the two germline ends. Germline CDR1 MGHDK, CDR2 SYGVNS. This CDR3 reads CASSRRDYNQPQHF. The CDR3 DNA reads TGTGCCAGCAGTCGCAGGGATTACAATCAGCCCCAGCATTTT.

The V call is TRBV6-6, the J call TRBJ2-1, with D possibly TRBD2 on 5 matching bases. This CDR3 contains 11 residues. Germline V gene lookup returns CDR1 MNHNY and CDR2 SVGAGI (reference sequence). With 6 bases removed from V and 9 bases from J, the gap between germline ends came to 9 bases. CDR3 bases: TGTGCCAGCAGCCGGGAACCTGAGCAGTTCTTC. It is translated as CASSREPEQFF.

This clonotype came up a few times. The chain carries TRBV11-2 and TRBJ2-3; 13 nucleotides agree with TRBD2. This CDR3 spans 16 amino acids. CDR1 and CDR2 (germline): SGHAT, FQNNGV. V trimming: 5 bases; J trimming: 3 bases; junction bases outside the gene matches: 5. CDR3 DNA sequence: TGTGCCAGCAGCGTATGGACTAGCGGGAGTACAGATACGCAGTATTTT. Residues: CASSVWTSGSTDTQYF.

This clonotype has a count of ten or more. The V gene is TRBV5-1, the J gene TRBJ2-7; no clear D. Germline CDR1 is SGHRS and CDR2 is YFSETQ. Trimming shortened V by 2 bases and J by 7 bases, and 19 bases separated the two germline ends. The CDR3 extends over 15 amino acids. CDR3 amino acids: CASSLNDLPTAEQYF. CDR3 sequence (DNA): TGCGCCAGCAGCTTAAATGATCTACCCACCGCAGAGCAGTACTTC.

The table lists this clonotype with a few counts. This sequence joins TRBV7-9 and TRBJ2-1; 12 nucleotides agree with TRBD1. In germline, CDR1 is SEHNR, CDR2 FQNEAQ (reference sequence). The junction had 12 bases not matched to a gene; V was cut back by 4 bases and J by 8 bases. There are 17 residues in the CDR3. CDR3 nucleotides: TGTGCCAGCAGCTCCCTCCGGGACAGGGGGCGGGTAGATGAGCAGTTCTTC. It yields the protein CASSSLRDRGRVDEQFF.

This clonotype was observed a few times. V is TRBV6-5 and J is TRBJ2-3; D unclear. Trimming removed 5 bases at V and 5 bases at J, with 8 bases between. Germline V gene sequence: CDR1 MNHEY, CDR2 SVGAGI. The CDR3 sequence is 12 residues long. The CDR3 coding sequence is TGTGCCAGCAGTAGGACCCAAGATACGCAGTATTTT. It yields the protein CASSRTQDTQYF.

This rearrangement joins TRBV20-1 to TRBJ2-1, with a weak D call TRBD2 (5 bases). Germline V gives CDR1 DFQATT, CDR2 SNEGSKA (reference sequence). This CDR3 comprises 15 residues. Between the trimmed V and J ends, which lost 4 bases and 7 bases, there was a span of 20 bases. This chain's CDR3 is CSATPGGSFRNEQFF. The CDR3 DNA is TGCAGTGCTACCCCGGGCGGGTCGTTTAGGAATGAGCAGTTCTTC.

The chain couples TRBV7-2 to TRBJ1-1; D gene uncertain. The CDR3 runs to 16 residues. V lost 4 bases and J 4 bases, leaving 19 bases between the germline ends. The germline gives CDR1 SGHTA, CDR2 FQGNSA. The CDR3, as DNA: TGTGCCAGCAGCTCACTAGGACCCCGAGTGGGCACTGAAGCTTTCTTT. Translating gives CASSSLGPRVGTEAFF.

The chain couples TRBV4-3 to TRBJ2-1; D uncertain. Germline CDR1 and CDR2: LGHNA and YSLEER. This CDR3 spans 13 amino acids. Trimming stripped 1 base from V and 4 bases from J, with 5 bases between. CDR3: CASSQVIYNEQFF. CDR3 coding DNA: TGCGCCAGCAGCCAAGTAATTTACAATGAGCAGTTCTTC.

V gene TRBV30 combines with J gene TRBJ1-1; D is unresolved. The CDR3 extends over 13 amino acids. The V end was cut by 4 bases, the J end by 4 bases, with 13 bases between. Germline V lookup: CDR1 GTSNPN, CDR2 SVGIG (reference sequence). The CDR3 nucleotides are TGTGCCTGGACCTGGGGTTTCGGCACTGAAGCTTTCTTT. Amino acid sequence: CAWTWGFGTEAFF.

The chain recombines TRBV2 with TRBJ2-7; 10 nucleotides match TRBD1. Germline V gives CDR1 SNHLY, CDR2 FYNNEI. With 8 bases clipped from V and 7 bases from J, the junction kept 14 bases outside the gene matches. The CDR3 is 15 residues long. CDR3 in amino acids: CASEWDRGSAKEQYF. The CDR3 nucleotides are TGTGCCAGCGAATGGGACAGGGGCTCGGCAAAGGAGCAGTACTTC.

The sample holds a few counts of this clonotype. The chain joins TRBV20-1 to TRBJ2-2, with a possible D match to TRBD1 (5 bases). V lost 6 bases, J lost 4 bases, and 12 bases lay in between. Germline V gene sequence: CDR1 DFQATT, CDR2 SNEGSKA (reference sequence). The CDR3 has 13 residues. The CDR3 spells CSAPGIATGELFF. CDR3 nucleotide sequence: TGCAGTGCCCCAGGGATTGCCACCGGGGAGCTGTTTTTT.